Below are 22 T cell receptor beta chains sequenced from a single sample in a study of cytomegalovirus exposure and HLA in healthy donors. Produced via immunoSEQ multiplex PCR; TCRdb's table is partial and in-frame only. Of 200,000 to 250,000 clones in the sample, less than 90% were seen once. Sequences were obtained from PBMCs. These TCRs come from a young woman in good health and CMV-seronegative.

The CDR3 sequence: CSVEQDLNYGYTF. CDR3 coding DNA: TGCAGCGTTGAACAGGATTTGAACTATGGCTACACCTTC. The V call is TRBV29-1, the J call TRBJ1-2; D remains ambiguous. The CDR3 covers 13 residues. The V gene's germline CDR1 is SQVTM and CDR2 ANQGSEA. Trimming shortened V by 2 bases and J by 2 bases, and 9 bases separated the two germline ends.

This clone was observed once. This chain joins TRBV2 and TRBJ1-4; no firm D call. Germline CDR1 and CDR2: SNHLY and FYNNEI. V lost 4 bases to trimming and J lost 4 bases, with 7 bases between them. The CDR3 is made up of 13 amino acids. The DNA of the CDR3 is TGTGCCAGCAGTGCCGACCATAATGAAAAACTGTTTTTT. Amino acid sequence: CASSADHNEKLFF.

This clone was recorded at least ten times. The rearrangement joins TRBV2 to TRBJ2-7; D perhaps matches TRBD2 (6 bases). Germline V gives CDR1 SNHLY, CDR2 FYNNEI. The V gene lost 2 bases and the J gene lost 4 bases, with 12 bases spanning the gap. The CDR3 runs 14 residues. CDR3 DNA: TGTGCCAGCAGTGAACAGGCGGGATTATACGAGCAGTACTTC. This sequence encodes CASSEQAGLYEQYF.

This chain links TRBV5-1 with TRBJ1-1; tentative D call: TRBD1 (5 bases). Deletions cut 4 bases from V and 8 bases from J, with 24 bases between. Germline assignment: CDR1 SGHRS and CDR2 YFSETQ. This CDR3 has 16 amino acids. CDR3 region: CASSASAGTVEEEAFF. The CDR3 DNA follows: TGCGCCAGCAGCGCATCAGCCGGGACGGTCGAAGAGGAAGCTTTCTTT.

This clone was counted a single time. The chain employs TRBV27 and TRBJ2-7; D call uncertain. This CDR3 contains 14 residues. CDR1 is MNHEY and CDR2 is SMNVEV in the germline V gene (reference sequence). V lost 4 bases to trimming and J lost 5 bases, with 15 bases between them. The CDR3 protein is CASSSFSKPHEQYF. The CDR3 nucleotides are TGTGCCAGCAGTTCATTTAGCAAGCCCCACGAGCAGTACTTC.

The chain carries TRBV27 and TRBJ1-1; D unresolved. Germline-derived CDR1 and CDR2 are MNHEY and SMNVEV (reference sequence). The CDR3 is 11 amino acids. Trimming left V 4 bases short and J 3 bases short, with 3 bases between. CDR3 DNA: TGTGCCAGCAGTTCTTACACTGAAGCTTTCTTT. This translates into CASSSYTEAFF.

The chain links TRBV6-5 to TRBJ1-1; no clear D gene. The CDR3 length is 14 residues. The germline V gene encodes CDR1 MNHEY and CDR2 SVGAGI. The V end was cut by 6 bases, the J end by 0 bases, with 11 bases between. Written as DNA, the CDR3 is TGTGCCAGCAGGAGGGCCTCAATGAACACTGAAGCTTTCTTT. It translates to CASRRASMNTEAFF.

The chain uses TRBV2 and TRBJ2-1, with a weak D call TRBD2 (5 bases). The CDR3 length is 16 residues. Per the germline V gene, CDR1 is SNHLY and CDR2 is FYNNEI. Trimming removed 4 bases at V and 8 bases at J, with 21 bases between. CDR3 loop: CASSVSLGVQAYEQFF. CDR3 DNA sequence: TGTGCCAGCAGTGTATCTTTGGGAGTCCAAGCGTATGAGCAGTTCTTC.

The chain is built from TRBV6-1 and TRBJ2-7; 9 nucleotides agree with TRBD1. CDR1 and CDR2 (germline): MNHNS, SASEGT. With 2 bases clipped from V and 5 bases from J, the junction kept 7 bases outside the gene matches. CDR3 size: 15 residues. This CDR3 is CASSESGTGSHEQYF. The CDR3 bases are TGTGCCAGCAGTGAAAGCGGGACAGGGTCCCACGAGCAGTACTTC.

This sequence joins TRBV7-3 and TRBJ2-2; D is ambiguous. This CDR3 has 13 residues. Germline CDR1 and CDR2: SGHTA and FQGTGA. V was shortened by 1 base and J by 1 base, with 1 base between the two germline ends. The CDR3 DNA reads TGTGCCAGCAGCTTAAGGAACACCGGGGAGCTGTTTTTT. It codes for CASSLRNTGELFF.

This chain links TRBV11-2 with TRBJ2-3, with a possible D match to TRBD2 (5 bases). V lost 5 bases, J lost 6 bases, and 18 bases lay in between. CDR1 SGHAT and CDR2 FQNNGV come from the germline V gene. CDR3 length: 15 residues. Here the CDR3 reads CASSPRVFSRDTQYF. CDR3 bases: TGTGCCAGCAGCCCGAGGGTCTTTTCGAGGGATACGCAGTATTTT. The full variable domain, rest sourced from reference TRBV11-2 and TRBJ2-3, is EAGVAQSPRYKIIEKRQSVAFWCNPISGHATLYWYQQILGQGPKLLIQFQNNGVVDDSQLPKDRFSAERLKGVDSTLKIQPAKLEDSAVYLCASSPRVFSRDTQYFGPGTRLTVL.

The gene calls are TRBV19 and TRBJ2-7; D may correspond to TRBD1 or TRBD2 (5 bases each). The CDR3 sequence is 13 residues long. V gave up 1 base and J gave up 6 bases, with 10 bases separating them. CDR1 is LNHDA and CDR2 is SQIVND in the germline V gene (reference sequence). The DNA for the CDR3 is TGTGCCAGTAGTATAGGGGACGGGGCCGAGCAGTACTTC. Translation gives CASSIGDGAEQYF.

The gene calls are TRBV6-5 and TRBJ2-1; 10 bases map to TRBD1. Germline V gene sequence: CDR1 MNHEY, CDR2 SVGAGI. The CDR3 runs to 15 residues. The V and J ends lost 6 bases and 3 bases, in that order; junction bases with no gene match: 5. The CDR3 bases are TGTGCCAGCAGCGCCGGGACAGGGGTCTACAATGAGCAGTTCTTC. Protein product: CASSAGTGVYNEQFF.

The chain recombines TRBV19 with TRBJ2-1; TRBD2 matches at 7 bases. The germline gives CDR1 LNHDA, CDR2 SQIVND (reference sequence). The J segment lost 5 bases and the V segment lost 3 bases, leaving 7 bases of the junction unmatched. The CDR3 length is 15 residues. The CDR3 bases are TGTGCCAGTAGTATGACTCTAGCGGTGAACAATGAGCAGTTCTTC. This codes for CASSMTLAVNNEQFF.

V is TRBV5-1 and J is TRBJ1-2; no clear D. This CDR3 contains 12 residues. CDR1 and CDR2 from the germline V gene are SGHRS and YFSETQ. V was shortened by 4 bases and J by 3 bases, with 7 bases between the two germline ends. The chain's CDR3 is CASSQGHYGYTF. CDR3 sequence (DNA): TGCGCCAGCAGCCAAGGACACTATGGCTACACCTTC.

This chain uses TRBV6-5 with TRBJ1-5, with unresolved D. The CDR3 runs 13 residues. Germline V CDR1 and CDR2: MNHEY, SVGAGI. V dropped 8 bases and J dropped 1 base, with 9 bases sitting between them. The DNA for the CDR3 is TGTGCCAGCGGGAGGGCGAGCAATCAGCCCCAGCATTTT. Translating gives CASGRASNQPQHF.

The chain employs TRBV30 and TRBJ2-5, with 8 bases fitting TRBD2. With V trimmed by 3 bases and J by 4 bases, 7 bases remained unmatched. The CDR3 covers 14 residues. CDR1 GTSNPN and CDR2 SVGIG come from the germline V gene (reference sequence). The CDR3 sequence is CAWSGTRITETQYF. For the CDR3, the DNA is TGTGCCTGGAGCGGGACTAGGATTACAGAGACCCAGTACTTC. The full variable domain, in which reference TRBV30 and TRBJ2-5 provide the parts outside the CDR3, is SQTIHQWPATLVQPVGSPLSLECTVEGTSNPNLYWYRQAAGRGLQLLFYSVGIGQISSEVPQNLSASRPQDRQFILSSKKLLLSDSGFYLCAWSGTRITETQYFGPGTRLLVL.

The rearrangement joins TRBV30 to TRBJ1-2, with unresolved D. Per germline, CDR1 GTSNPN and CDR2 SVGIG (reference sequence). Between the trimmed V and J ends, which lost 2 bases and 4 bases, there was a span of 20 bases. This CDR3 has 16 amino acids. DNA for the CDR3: TGTGCCTGGAGTCCAAAAAACTCTCGACGTAGCTATGGCTACACCTTC. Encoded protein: CAWSPKNSRRSYGYTF.

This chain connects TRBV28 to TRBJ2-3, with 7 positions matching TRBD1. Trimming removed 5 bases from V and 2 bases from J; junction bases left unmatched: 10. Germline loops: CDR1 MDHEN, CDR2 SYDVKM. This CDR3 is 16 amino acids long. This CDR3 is CASSPRVTGHTDTQYF. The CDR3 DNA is TGTGCCAGCAGTCCGAGGGTGACAGGGCACACAGATACGCAGTATTTT.

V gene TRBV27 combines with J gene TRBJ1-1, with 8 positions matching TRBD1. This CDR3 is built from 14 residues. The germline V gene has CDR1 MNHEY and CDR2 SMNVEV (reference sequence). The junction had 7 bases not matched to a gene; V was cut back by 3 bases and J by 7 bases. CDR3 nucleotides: TGTGCCAGCAGTTTGGTCCGGGACAGGAGTGAAGCTTTCTTT. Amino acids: CASSLVRDRSEAFF.

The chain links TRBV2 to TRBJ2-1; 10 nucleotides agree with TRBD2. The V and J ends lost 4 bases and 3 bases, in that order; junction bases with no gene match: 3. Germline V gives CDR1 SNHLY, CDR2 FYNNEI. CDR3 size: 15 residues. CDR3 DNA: TGTGCCAGCAGTGCTCAGCGGGGGGGCTACAATGAGCAGTTCTTC. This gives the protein CASSAQRGGYNEQFF. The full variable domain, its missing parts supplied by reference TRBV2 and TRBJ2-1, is EPEVTQTPSHQVTQMGQEVILRCVPISNHLYFYWYRQILGQKVEFLVSFYNNEISEKSEIFDDQFSVERPDGSNFTLKIRSTKLEDSAMYFCASSAQRGGYNEQFFGPGTRLTVL.

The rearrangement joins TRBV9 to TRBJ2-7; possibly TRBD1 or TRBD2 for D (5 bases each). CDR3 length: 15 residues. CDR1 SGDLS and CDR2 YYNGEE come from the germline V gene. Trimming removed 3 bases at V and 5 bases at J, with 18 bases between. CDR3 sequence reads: CASSATTTWGNEQYF. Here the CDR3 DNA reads TGTGCCAGCAGCGCCACGACTACTTGGGGGAACGAGCAGTACTTC.